This T cell receptor (beta chain) was obtained from a study of CD8 T cells in ankylosing spondylitis (TCRdb year 2017). As for the study more broadly: T cell receptor beta repertoires were profiled in healthy donors and ankylosing spondylitis patients so that disease-linked TCR variants could be found. The full study cohort was made up of under 30 ankylosing spondylitis patients and fewer than 120 healthy donors. Samples of peripheral blood were taken, and for ankylosing spondylitis patients, synovial fluid was collected as well. The study at large found these results: In peripheral blood, the disease-linked clones were found at relatively low frequencies and had a CD8+ phenotype. Some TCR beta motif variants had previously been reported in synovial fluid and blood of reactive arthritis patients, which suggested common disease-initiation mechanisms. According to the report, matched synovial fluid samples from ankylosing spondylitis patients were significantly enriched for the disease-linked clones. A TCR beta motif made up of several highly homologous amino acid variants appeared to be characteristic of blood from ankylosing spondylitis patients.

The junction shows trimming of 4 bases on V and 5 bases on J, plus 14 bases between the germline ends. CDR1 and CDR2 (DFQATT, SNEGSKA) derive from the germline V gene (reference sequence). Spanning cysteine to phenylalanine, the CDR3 consists of 13 amino acids. The retained sequence is limited to the CDR3, 39 bases, with the frame set at the first base. The sequencer was an Illumina HiSeq 2500. Quantitative 5'-RACE with molecular barcodes was used to prepare TCR beta libraries. As for the original processing: A new computational method, built on a probabilistic model of VDJ rearrangement, was used to identify disease-linked TCR variants. TCRdb ran its own pipeline on the public reads, namely fastp trimming at Q25 and MiXCR clone calling, and kept in-frame beta chains. Rows are combined by CDR3 protein, so each entry shows the most common genes and DNA. What appears here as the V and J calls and clone size reflects TCRdb's work, not the paper's. The sample data list under 150,000 distinct CDR3 sequences, and 9.5% to 12% of these were observed just once. The top ten hold roughly 4.5% of the sample.

In its sample, this clonotype was seen many times. The clone's antigen remains unknown. There are no base qualities to consult, and no much larger clone falls within one base. The sequence was collected from a female donor with ankylosing spondylitis or in good health (not recorded which). The sample comprised blood, either unsorted or a sorted T cell fraction (not recorded which). This chain joins TRBV20-1 to TRBJ1-2; TRBD1 could be the D gene, as 6 bases match. The nucleotides are TGCAGTGCTAATAAACAGGGTGAATATGGCTACACCTTC. Its protein reads: CSANKQGEYGYTF.